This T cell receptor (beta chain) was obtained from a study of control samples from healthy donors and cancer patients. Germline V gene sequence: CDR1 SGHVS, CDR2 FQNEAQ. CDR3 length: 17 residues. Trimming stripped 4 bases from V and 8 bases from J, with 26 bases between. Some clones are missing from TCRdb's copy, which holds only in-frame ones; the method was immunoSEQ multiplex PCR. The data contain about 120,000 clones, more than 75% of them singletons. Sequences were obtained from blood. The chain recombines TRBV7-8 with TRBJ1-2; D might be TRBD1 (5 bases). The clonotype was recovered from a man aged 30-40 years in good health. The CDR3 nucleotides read TGTGCCAGCAGCTCCACCGCCCCGTCGCCAGCTGGGGGAGGCTACACCTTC. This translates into CASSSTAPSPAGGGYTF.